This is a list of T cell receptor beta chains from one sample in a study of early T cells in non-severe SARS-CoV-2 infection. TCRdb used MiXCR to reprocess the 5' RACE reads, holding one entry per CDR3 protein. The table records tens of thousands of distinct CDR3 sequences, about 7.4% of them present only once. The sample in question was whole blood, obtained at baseline. These receptors all come from an adult who was a healthcare worker with PCR-confirmed SARS-CoV-2 infection or an uninfected control (not recorded which). CDR3s include the opening cysteine and the closing phenylalanine or tryptophan. The D gene is left open where the match is weak. Size is omitted from some rows. Given values are once, few, many or a class for expanded clones.

>NA|TRBJ2-7|TRBV6-6|NA
TGTGCCAGCAGTTACCGTAACGATAACTCCTACGAGCAGTACTTC
CASSYRNDNSYEQYF
>many|TRBJ1-1|TRBV12-3/TRBV12-4|TRBD1
TGTGCCAGCAGGTCAGGGGGTTCGGACACTGAAGCTTTCTTT
CASRSGGSDTEAFF
>many|TRBJ1-5|TRBV12-3/TRBV12-4|NA
TGTGCCAGCAGCCTTGACGGTGCCGATCAGCCCCAGCATTTT
CASSLDGADQPQHF
>NA|TRBJ2-1|TRBV6-2/TRBV6-3|NA
TGTGCCAGCAGTTATCCCCCTCCGGAGCAGTTCTTC
CASSYPPPEQFF
>many|TRBJ1-4|TRBV4-3|NA
TGCGCCAGCAGCCAAGATACGGGAAGTAATGAAAAACTGTTTTTT
CASSQDTGSNEKLFF
>NA|TRBJ2-2|TRBV11-2|NA
TGTGCCAGCTTGGGCGGGGAGCTGTTTTTT
CASLGGELFF
>NA|TRBJ1-4|TRBV7-9|NA
TGTGCCAGCAGCCTACACGGGGAAAAACTGTTTTTT
CASSLHGEKLFF
>few|TRBJ1-1|TRBV20-1|NA
TGCAGTGCTAGGGGGGGGTTGGACACTGAAGCTTTCTTT
CSARGGLDTEAFF
>many|TRBJ2-3|TRBV24-1|TRBD2
TGTGCCACCAGTGATTTATCAGCGGGGGGGGAAGATACGCAGTATTTT
CATSDLSAGGEDTQYF
>few|TRBJ1-2|TRBV27|NA
TGTGCCAGCAGTTTGAGACCCCAAACTGGCTACACCTTC
CASSLRPQTGYTF
>few|TRBJ2-3|TRBV4-2|NA
TGTGCCAGCAGCCAAGGAAGCAGCGCAGATACGCAGTATTTT
CASSQGSSADTQYF
>NA|TRBJ1-4|TRBV4-1|TRBD1
TGCGCCAGCAGCCTAACAGACAGGGTTAATGAAAAACTGTTTTTT
CASSLTDRVNEKLFF
>few|TRBJ1-1|TRBV21-1|NA
TGTGCCAGTATGCGGTCAACCGGGGGTGAAGCTTTCTTT
CASMRSTGGEAFF
>few|TRBJ2-3|TRBV6-2/TRBV6-3|TRBD2
TGTGCCAGCAGAAAGCGGGGGTTCACAGATACGCAGTATTTT
CASRKRGFTDTQYF
>many|TRBJ2-3|TRBV9|NA
TGTGCCAGCAGCGTTAGCACAGATACGCAGTATTTT
CASSVSTDTQYF
>NA|TRBJ2-4|TRBV29-1|NA
TGCAGCGTCCGAGCACCCAAGGACATTCAGTACTTC
CSVRAPKDIQYF
>many|TRBJ2-1|TRBV6-1|TRBD2
TGTGCCAGCAGTGTGTCGGGGGGTTCCGTCAATGAGCAGTTCTTC
CASSVSGGSVNEQFF
>NA|TRBJ2-1|TRBV7-8|NA
TGTGCCAGCAGCTTACGGCTAGCCTACAATGAGCGGTTCTTC
CASSLRLAYNERFF
>medium-sized|TRBJ2-7|TRBV5-5|TRBD1
TGTGCCAGCAGCACGGGACAGGGAGGATACGAGCAGTACTTC
CASSTGQGGYEQYF
>many|TRBJ1-6|TRBV11-2|TRBD1
TGTGCCAGCAGCTTTGGACAGGGCAATTCACCCCTCCACTTT
CASSFGQGNSPLHF
>many|TRBJ2-7|TRBV12-3/TRBV12-4|TRBD2
TGTGCCAGTGGGACCCGACTAGCGTCAGGCGAGCAGTACTTC
CASGTRLASGEQYF
>NA|TRBJ2-2|TRBV10-1|NA
TGCGCCAGCAGTGATAGAATGGGCCAAGCCGGGGAGCTGTTTTTT
CASSDRMGQAGELFF
>many|TRBJ2-7|TRBV9|NA
TGTGCCAGCAGCGTAGGGGTAGGGGGCTACGAGCAGTACTTC
CASSVGVGGYEQYF
>NA|TRBJ2-1|TRBV7-9|NA
TGTGCCAGCAGCTCACATAGTCTTGAGCAGTTCTTC
CASSSHSLEQFF
>many|TRBJ2-3|TRBV6-2/TRBV6-3|NA
TGTGCCAGCAGTTCCGTATTTACGCAGTATTTT
CASSSVFTQYF
>few|TRBJ1-5|TRBV7-2|NA
TGTGCCAGCAGCCGAATGGGGGCGATTCAGCCCCAGCATTTT
CASSRMGAIQPQHF
>many|TRBJ1-2|TRBV12-3/TRBV12-4|TRBD1
TGTGCCAGCAGTACGACAGGGGGCGGTTATGGCTACACCTTC
CASSTTGGGYGYTF
>NA|TRBJ2-5|TRBV5-1|NA
TGCGCCAGCAGCTCCGGACGCGGTCAAGAGACCCAGTACTTC
CASSSGRGQETQYF
>many|TRBJ2-5|TRBV5-6|TRBD2
TGTGCCAGCAGCTTGGTAGCGGGGGTAGAGACCCAGTACTTC
CASSLVAGVETQYF